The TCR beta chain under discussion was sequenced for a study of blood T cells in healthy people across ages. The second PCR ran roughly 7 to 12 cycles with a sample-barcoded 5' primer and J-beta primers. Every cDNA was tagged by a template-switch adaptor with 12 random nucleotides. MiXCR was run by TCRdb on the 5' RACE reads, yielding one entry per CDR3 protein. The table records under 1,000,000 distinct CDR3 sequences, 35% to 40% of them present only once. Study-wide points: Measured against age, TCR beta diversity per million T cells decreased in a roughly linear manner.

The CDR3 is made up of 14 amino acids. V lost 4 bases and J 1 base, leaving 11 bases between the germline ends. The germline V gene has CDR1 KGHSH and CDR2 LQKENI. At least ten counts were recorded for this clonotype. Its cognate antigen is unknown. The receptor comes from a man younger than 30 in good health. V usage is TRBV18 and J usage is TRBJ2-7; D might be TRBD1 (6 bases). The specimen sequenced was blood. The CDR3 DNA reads TGTGCCAGCTCACGAGACAGGAGGTCCTACGAGCAGTACTTC. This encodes CASSRDRRSYEQYF.